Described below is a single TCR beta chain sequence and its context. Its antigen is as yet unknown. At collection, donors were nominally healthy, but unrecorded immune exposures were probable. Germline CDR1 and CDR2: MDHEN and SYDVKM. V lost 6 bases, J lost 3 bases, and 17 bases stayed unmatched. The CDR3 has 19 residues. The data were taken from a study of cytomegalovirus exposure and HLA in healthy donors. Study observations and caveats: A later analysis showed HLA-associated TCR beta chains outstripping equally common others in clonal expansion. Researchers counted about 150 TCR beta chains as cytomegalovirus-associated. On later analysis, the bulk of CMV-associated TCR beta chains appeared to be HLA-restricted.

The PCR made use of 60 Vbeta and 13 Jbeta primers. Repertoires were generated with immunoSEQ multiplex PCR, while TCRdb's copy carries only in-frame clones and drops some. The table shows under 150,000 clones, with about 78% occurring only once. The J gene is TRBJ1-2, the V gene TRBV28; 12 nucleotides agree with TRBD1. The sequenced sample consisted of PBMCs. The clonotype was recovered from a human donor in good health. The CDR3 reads CASRPTQGDRGPGDYGYTF. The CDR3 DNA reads TGTGCCAGCAGACCAACACAAGGGGACAGGGGGCCGGGTGACTATGGCTACACCTTC.